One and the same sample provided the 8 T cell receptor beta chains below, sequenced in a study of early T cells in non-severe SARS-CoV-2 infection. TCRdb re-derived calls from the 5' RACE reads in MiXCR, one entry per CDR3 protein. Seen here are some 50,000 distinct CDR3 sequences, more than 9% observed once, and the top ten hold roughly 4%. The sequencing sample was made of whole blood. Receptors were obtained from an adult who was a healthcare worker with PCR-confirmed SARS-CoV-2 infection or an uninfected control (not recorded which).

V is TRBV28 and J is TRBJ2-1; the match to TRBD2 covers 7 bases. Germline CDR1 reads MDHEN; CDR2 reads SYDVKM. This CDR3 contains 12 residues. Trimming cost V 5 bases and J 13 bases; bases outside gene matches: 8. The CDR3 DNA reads TGTGCCAGCAGTCCTTACCGGGACTACCAGTTCTTC. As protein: CASSPYRDYQFF.

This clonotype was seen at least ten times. CDR3 sequence (DNA): TGTGCCAGTGGCTGGAATCAACCCGGGGAGCTGTTTTTT. Translating it yields CASGWNQPGELFF. This chain joins TRBV19 and TRBJ2-2, with D unresolved. V was pared by 8 bases and J by 6 bases, with 13 bases between. Germline CDR1 LNHDA, CDR2 SQIVND (reference sequence). The CDR3 sequence is 13 residues long.

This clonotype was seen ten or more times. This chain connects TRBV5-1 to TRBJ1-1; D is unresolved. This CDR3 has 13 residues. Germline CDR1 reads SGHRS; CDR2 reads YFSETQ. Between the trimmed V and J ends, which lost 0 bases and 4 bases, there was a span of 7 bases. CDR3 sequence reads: CASSLAEGTEAFF. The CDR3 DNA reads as TGCGCCAGCAGCTTGGCAGAAGGCACTGAAGCTTTCTTT. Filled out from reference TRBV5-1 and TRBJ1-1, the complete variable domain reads KAGVTQTPRYLIKTRGQQVTLSCSPISGHRSVSWYQQTPGQGLQFLFEYFSETQRNKGNFPGRFSGRQFSNSRSEMNVSTLELGDSALYLCASSLAEGTEAFFGQGTRLTVV.

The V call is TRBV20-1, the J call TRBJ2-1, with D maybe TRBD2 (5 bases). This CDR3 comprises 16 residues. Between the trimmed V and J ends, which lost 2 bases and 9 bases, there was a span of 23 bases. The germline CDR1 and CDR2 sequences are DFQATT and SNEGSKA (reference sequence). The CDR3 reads CSARPLRGSVSGEQFF. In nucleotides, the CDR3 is TGCAGTGCTAGACCCCTCCGGGGAAGCGTAAGTGGTGAGCAGTTCTTC.

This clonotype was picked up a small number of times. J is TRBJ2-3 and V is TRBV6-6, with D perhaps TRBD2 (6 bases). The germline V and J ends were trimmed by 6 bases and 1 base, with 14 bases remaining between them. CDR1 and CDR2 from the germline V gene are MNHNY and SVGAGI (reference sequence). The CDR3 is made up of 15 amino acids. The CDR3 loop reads CASRSIAAGTDTQYF. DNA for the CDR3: TGTGCCAGCAGAAGCATAGCGGCCGGCACAGATACGCAGTATTTT.

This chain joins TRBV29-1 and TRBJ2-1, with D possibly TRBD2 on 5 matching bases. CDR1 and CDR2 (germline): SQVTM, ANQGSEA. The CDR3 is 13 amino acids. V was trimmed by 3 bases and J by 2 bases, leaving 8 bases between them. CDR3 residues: CSVESGTYNEQFF. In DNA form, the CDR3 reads TGCAGCGTTGAGAGCGGCACCTACAATGAGCAGTTCTTC.

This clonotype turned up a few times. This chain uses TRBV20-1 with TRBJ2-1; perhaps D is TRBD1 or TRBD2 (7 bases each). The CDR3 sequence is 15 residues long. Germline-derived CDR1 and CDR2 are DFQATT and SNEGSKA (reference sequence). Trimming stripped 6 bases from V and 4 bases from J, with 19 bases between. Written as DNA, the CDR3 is TGCAGTGCCGATCAGGGGGGGGTTCCTTACAATGAGCAGTTCTTC. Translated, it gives CSADQGGVPYNEQFF.

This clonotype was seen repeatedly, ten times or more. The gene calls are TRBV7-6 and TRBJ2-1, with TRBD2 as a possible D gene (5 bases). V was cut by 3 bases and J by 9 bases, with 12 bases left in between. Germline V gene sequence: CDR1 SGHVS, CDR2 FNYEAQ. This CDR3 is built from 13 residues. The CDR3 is CASSLRTPGEQFF. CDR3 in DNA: TGTGCCAGCAGCTTGCGGACTCCCGGTGAGCAGTTCTTC.